This TCR beta chain is drawn from a study of cytomegalovirus exposure and HLA in healthy donors. Both 60 Vbeta primers and 13 Jbeta primers went into the PCR. Assay: immunoSEQ multiplex PCR; the TCRdb copy retains only in-frame clones and omits some. The sample lists 200,000 to 250,000 clones; roughly 84% were seen once. The length of the CDR3 is 16 residues. The germline gives CDR1 SEHNR, CDR2 FQNEAQ (reference sequence). On this clone: Relative to the germline gene, one junction end is altered; a read error may explain this.

This TCR was recovered from a human donor in good health. The rearrangement links TRBV7-9 to TRBJ1-1; the match to TRBD1 covers 7 bases. The sequenced material came from PBMCs. CDR3 region: CSSSPLSRDRPFEAFF. The CDR3 coding sequence is TGTTCCAGCAGCCCGCTATCCCGGGACAGACCTTTTGAAGCTTTCTTT.